The entry that follows covers one T cell receptor beta chain sequence. Its antigen specificity is not known. Within one base of it there is no much larger clone, and no base qualities were kept. Unmatched junction bases come to 5, with V trimmed by 10 bases and J by 3 bases. CDR1 and CDR2, looked up from the germline V gene, are ENHRY and SYGVKD. From its cysteine to its phenylalanine, the CDR3 spans 15 amino acids. Only the CDR3 DNA is retained, 45 bases long and in frame from the first base. The roughly 37 donors, aged about 6 to 90 years, were systemically healthy Caucasian individuals from Russia. Each donor gave approximately 9.4 milliliters of peripheral blood, drawn into EDTA-treated Vacutainer tubes. PBMCs were isolated by Ficoll-Paque density-gradient centrifugation, with at least 6 million obtained per sample. Total RNA was extracted from PBMCs with Trizol reagent, with at least 6 micrograms obtained per sample. Naive CD45RAhigh/CD27high T cell percentages were measured by flow cytometry on a PBMC aliquot from every donor.

The data stem from a study of blood T cells in healthy people across ages (dated by TCRdb to the mid-2010s). Regarding the complete study: In model experiments, roughly one uniquely barcoded TCR beta cDNA molecule per two T cells was captured by template switching. The study measured age-related changes in TCR beta repertoire diversity using deep sequencing normalized with unique cDNA molecular identifiers. Donors were grouped into four age groups: young (average approximately 16 years), middle-aged (about 38), aged (around 60) and long-lived (approximately 78). Donors of different ages were randomly distributed across sequencing lanes to avoid experimental bias. The study analyzed two additional independent replicas of 1 million unique cDNA reads from the same blood draw for two donors, one aged 18 to 30 and one aged 80 or older.

What the study reported, not specific to this receptor: As age increased, observed TCR beta diversity per million T cells dropped in a roughly linear way, and a significant reduction was already evident by age about 40. Compared with the aged group, more naive CD4+ T cells, fewer expanded clones and increased TCR diversity were shown by the long-lived group, suggesting age selection. The percentage of naive T cells measured by flow cytometry correlated strongly with observed TCR beta diversity. Estimates of total diversity based on one million sequenced T cells were considered lower bounds and underestimates. Bulk unsorted PBMC profiling prevented conclusive comparison of naive and antigen-experienced compartments. Because the CMV infection status of the donors was unknown, age-related changes in expanded clonotypes may potentially have been confounded.

To prepare the library, 5' RACE was applied. Data came from an Illumina HiSeq 2500. A second PCR of about 7 to 12 cycles was run with a J-beta primer mix and a sample-barcoded 5' primer. Each TCR beta cDNA molecule received a unique molecular identifier from a template-switch 5' adaptor carrying 12 random nucleotides. At least 3 million CDR3-containing paired-end reads were obtained from each sample. The Mint cDNA synthesis kit, primed by a TRBC-specific oligonucleotide, was used to synthesize first-strand cDNA from all RNA. Following uracil-DNA glycosylase treatment, all cDNA underwent a first 18-cycle PCR with the universal primers M1SS and BC2_uni_R. Concerning the study's data processing: Normalization of each sample was performed by random selection of 1 million high-quality reads, each carrying a distinct molecular identifier. Instead of being binned into consensus sequences, reads that shared molecular identifiers were thrown out. CDR3 identification, clonotype clustering and error correction used MiTCR with a Q25 quality threshold and the strictest error-elimination algorithm. A nonparametric unseen species model using Euler transformation provided a lower-bound estimate of total TCR beta diversity. TCRdb reprocessing: public reads trimmed at Q25 with fastp, clones called with MiXCR, in-frame beta chains kept. Under each unique CDR3 protein, matching rows form one entry showing the most common genes and DNA. These V and J calls rely on TCRdb rather than the paper's analysis. This sample has roughly 700,000 distinct CDR3 sequences in its table, and around 45% of those were observed once. Under 35% of the sample belongs to the ten largest clones.

The TCR originated in an older woman in good health. The rearrangement combines TRBV10-3 with TRBJ2-2; TRBD2 matches 13 bases in the middle. Specimen: blood. This receptor has the CDR3 CATNGLAGDTGELFF. The nucleotide sequence reads as follows: TGTGCCACTAACGGACTAGCGGGAGACACCGGGGAGCTGTTTTTT.